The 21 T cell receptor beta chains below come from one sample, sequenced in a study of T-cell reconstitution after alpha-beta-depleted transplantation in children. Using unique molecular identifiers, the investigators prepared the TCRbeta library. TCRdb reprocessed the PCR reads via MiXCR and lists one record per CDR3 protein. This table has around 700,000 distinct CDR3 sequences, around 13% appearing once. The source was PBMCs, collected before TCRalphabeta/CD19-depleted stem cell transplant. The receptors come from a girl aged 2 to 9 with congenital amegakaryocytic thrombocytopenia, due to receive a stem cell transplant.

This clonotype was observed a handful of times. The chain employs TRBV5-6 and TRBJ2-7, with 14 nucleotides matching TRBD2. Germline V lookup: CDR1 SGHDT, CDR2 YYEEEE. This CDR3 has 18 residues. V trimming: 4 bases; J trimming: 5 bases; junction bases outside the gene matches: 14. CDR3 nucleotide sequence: TGTGCCAGCAGCAGACCGACTAGCGGGAGGGAAGGTCTGGACGAGCAGTACTTC. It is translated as CASSRPTSGREGLDEQYF. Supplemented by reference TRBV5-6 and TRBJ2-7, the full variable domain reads DAGVTQSPTHLIKTRGQQVTLRCSPKSGHDTVSWYQQALGQGPQFIFQYYEEEERQRGNFPDRFSGHQFPNYSSELNVNALLLGDSALYLCASSRPTSGREGLDEQYFGPGTRLTVT.

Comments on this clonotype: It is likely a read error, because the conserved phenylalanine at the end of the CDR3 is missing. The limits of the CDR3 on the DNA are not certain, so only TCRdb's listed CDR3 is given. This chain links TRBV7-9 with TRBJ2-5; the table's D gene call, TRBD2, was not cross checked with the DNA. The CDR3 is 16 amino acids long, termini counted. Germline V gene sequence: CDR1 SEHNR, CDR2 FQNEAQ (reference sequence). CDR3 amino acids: CASRVGRLGEEEARYL.

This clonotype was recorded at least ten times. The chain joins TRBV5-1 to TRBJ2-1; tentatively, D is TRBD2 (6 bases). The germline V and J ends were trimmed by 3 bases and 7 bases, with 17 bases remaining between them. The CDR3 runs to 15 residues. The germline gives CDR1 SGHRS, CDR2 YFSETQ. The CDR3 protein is CASSSHRREPNEQFF. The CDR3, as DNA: TGCGCCAGCAGCTCCCACCGCCGGGAGCCTAATGAGCAGTTCTTC.

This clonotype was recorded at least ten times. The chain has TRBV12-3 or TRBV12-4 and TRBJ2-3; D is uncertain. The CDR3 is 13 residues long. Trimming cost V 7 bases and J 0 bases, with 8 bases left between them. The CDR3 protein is CASTYLSTDTQYF. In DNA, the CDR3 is TGTGCCAGCACCTACCTCAGCACAGATACGCAGTATTTT.

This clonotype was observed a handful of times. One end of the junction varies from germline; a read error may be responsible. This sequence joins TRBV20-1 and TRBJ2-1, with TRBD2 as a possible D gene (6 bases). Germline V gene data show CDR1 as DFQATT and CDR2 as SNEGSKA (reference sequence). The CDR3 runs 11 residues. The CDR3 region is CSATIPGLFVF. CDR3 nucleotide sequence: TGCAGTGCTACCATCCCGGGACTCTTTGTCTTC.

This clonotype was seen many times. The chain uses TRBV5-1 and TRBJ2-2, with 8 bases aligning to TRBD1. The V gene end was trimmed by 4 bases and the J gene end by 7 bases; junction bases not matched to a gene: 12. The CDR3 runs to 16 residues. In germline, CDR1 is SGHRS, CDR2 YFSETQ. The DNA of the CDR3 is TGCGCCAGCAGCCTAGACAGGGGCAATGGACTCGGGGAGCTGTTTTTT. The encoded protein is CASSLDRGNGLGELFF.

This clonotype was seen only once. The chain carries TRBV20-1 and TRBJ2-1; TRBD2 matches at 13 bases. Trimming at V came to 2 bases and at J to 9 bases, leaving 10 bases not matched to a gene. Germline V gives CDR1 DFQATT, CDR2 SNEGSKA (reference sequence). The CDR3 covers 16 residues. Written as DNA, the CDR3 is TGCAGTGCTAGATGCCCCGGACTAGCGGGAGCGGGTGAGCAGTTCTTC. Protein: CSARCPGLAGAGEQFF.

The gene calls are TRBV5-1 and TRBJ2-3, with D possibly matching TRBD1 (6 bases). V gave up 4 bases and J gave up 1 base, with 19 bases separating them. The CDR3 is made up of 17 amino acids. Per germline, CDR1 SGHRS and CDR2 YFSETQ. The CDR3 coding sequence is TGCGCCAGCAGCCTGGCTGGGGACATGGCGGGCACAGATACGCAGTATTTT. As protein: CASSLAGDMAGTDTQYF.

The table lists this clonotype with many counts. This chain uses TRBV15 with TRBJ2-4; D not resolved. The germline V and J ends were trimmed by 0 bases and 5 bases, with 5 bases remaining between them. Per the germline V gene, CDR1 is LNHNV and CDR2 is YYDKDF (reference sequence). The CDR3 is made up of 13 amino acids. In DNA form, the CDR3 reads TGTGCCACCAGCAGAGATAGGGAAAACATTCAGTACTTC. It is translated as CATSRDRENIQYF.

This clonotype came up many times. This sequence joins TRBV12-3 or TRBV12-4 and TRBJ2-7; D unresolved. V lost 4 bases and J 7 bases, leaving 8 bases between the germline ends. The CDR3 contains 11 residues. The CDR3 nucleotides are TGTGCCAGCAGTTCCGGCTGGGAGCAGTACTTC. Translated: CASSSGWEQYF.

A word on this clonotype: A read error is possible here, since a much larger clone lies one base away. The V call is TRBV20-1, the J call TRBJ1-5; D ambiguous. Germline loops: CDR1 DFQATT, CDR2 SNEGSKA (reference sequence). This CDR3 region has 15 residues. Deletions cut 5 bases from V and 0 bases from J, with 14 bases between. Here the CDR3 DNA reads TGCAGTGCTGGAGGGATAGTCCATAGCAATCAGCCCCAGCATTTT. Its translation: CSAGGIVHSNQPQHF.

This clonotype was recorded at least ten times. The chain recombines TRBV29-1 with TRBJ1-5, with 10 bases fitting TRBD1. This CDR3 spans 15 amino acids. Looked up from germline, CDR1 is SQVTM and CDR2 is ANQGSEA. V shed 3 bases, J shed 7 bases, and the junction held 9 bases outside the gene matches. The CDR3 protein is CSVDITGTGDQPQHF. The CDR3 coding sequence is TGCAGCGTTGATATCACCGGGACAGGGGACCAGCCCCAGCATTTT.

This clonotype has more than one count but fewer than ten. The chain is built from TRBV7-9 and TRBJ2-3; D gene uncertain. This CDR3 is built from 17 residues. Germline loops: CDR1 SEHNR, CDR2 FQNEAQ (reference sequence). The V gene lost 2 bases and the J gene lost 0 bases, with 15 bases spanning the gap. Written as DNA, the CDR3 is TGTGCCAGCAGCTTATTGACCCCAGCACCTAGCACAGATACGCAGTATTTT. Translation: CASSLLTPAPSTDTQYF.

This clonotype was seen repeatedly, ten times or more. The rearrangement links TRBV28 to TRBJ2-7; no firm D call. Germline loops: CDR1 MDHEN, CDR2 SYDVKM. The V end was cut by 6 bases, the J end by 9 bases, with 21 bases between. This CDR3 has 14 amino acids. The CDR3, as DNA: TGTGCCAGCAGCCCCCGAGCCGGCCCCCTGGCGCAGTACTTC. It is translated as CASSPRAGPLAQYF.

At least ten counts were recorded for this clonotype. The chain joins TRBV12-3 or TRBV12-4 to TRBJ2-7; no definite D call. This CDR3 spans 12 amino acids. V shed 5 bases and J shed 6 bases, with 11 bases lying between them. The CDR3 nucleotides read TGTGCCAGCAGTGCCCTAGAAGTCGAGCAGTACTTC. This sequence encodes CASSALEVEQYF.

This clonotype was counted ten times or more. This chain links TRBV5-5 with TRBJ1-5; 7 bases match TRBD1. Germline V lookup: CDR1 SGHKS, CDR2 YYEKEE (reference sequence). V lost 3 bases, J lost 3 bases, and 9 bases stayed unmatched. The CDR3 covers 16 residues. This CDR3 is CASSYRDREYNQPQHF. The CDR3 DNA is TGTGCCAGCAGCTATAGAGACAGGGAATACAATCAGCCCCAGCATTTT.

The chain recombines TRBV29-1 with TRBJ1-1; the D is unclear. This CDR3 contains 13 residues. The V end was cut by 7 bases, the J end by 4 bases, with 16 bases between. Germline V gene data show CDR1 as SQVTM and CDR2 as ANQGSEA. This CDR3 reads CSAKGPTGTEAFF. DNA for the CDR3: TGCAGCGCGAAGGGTCCCACCGGCACTGAAGCTTTCTTT.

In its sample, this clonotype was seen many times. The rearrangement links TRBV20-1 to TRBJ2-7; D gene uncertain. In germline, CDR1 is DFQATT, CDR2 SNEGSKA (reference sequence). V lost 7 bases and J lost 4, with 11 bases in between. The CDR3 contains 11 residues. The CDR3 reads CSVKDEYEQYF. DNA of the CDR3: TGCAGTGTCAAGGACGAATACGAGCAGTACTTC.

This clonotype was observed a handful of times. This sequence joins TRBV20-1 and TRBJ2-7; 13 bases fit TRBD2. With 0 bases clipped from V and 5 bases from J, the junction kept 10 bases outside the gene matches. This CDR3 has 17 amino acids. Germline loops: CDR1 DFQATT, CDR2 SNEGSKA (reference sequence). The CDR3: CSARDAGSGLAGDEQYF. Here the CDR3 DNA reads TGCAGTGCTAGAGATGCCGGCTCTGGACTAGCGGGAGACGAGCAGTACTTC.

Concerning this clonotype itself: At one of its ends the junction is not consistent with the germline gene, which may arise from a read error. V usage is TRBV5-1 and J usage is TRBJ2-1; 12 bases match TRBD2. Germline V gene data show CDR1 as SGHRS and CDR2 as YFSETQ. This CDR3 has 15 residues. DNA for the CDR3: TGCGCCAGCAGCTTACTAGCGGGAGGTAGCAATGAGCTGTTCTTC. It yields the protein CASSLLAGGSNELFF.

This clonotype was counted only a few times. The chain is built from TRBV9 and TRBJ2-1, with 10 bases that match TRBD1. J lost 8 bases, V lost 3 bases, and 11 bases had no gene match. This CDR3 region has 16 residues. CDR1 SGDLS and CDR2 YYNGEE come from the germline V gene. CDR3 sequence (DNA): TGTGCCAGCAGCGATTCCGGGACAGGGGTTTCCCATGAGCAGTTCTTC. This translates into CASSDSGTGVSHEQFF.